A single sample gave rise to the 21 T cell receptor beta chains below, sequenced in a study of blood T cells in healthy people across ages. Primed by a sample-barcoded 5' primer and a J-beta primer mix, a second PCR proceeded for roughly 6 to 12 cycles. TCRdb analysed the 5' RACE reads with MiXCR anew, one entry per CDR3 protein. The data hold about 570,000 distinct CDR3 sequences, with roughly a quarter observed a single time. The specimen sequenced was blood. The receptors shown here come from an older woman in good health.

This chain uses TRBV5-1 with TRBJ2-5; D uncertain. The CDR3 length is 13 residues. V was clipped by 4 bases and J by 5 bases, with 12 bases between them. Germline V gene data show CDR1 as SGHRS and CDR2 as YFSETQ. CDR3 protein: CASSPVARETQYF. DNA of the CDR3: TGCGCCAGCAGCCCCGTCGCGCGGGAGACCCAGTACTTC.

The CDR3 reads CSARLETGGYTF. CDR3 nucleotide sequence: TGCAGTGCTAGGCTAGAGACTGGTGGCTACACCTTC. The chain employs TRBV20-1 and TRBJ1-2; D gene uncertain. Germline V gives CDR1 DFQATT, CDR2 SNEGSKA (reference sequence). CDR3 length equals 12 residues. Trimming pared 3 bases from V and 7 bases from J, leaving 12 bases between.

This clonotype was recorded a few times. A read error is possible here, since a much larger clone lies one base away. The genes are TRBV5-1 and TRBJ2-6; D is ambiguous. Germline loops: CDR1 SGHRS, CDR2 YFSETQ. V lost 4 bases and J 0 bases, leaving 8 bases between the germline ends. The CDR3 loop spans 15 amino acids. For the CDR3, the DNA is TGCGCCAGCAGCCAAGAATACTCTGGGGCCAACGTCCTGACTTTC. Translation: CASSQEYSGANVLTF.

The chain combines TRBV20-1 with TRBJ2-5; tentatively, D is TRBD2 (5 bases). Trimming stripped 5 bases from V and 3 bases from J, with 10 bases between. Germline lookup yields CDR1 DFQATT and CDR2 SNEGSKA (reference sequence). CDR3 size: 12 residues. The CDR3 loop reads CSAGGLKETQYF. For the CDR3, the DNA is TGCAGTGCTGGTGGACTCAAAGAGACCCAGTACTTC.

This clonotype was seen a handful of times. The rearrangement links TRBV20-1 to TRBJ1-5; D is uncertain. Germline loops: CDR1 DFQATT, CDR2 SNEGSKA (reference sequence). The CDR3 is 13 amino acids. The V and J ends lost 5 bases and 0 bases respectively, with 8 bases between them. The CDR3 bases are TGCAGTGCTTATGATAATAGCAATCAGCCCCAGCATTTT. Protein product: CSAYDNSNQPQHF.

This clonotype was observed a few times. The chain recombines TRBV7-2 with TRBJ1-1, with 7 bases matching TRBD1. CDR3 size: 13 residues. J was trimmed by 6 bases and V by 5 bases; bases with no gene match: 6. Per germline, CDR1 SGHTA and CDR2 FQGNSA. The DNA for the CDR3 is TGTGCCAGCAGCCAACAGGGGACTGCTGAAGCTTTCTTT. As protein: CASSQQGTAEAFF.

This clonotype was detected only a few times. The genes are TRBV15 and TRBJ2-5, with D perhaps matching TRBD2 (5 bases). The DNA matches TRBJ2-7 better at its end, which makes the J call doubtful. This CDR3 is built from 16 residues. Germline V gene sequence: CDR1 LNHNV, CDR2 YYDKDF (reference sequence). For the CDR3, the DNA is TGTGCCACCAGCAGACAAATCGGGGATATCGGCTACGAGCAGTACTTC. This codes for CATSRQIGDIGYEQYF.

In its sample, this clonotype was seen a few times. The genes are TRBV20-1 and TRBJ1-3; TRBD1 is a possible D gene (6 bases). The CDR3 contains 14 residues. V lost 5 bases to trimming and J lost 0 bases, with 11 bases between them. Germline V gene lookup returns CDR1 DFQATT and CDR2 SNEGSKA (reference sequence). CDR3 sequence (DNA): TGCAGTGCTTCTAGCAGGGGCTCTGGAAACACCATATATTTT. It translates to CSASSRGSGNTIYF.

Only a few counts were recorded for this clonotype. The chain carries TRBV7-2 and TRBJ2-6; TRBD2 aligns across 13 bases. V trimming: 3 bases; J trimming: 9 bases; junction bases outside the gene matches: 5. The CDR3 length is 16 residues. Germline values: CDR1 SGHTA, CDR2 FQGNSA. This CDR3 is CASSLTSGGPNNVLTF. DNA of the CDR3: TGTGCCAGCAGCTTGACTAGCGGGGGGCCCAACAACGTCCTGACTTTC.

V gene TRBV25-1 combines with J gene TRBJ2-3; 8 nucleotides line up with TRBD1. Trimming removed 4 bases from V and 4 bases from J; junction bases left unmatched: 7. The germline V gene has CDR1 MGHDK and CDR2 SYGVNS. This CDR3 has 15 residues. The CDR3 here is CASSGYRGESDTQYF. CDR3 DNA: TGTGCCAGCAGTGGATACAGGGGGGAGTCAGATACGCAGTATTTT.

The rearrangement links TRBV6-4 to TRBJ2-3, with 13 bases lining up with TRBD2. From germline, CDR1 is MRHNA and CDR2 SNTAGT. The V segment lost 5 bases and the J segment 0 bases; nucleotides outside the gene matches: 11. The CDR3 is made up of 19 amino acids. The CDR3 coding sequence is TGTGCCAGCAGTACTATCCTGCCGGGACTAGCGGGGAGCACAGATACGCAGTATTTT. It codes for CASSTILPGLAGSTDTQYF.

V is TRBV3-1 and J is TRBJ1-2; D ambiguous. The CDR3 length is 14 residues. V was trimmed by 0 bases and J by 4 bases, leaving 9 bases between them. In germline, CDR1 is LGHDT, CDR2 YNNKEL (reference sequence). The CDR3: CASSQDSLSYGYTF. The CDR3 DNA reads TGTGCCAGCAGCCAAGATTCCCTTAGCTATGGCTACACCTTC.

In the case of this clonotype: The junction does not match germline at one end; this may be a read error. CDR3 loop: CASSEARRGPSHF. CDR3 in DNA: TGTGCCAGCAGTGAAGCGCGGAGAGGACCTAGCCACTTC. This chain joins TRBV6-1 and TRBJ1-2; D unresolved. Germline values: CDR1 MNHNS, CDR2 SASEGT. The CDR3 length is 13 residues.

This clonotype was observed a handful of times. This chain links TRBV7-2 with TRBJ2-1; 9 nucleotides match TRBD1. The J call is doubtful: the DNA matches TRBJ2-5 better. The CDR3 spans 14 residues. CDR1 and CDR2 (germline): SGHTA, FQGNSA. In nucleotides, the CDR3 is TGTGCCAGCAGCTACAACAGGGGGCTTGAGACCCAGTACTTC. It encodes CASSYNRGLETQYF.

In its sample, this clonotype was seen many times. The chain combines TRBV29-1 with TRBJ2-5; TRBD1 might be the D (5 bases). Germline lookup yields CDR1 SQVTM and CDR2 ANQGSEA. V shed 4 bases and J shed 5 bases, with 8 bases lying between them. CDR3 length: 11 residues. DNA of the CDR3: TGCAGCGTTGTGACAGATGAGACCCAGTACTTC. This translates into CSVVTDETQYF.

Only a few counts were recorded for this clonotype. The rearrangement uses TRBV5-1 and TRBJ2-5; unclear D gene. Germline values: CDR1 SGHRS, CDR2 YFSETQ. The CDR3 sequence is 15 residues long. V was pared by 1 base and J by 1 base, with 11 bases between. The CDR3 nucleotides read TGCGCCAGCAGCTTGTTAGTCGGGCCCCAAGAGACCCAGTACTTC. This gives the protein CASSLLVGPQETQYF.

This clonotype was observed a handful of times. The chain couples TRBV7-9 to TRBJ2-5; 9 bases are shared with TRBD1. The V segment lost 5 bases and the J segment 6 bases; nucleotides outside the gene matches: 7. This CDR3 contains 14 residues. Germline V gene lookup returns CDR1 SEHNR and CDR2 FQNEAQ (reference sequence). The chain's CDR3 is CASSLRTGVKTQYF. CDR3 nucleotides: TGTGCCAGCAGCCTGAGGACAGGGGTAAAGACCCAGTACTTC.

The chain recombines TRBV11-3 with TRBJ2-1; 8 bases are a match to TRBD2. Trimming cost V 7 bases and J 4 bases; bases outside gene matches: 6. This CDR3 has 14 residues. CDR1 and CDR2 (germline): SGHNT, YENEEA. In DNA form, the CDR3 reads TGTGCCAGCAACATAGCGGGGCCTTACAATGAGCAGTTCTTC. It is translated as CASNIAGPYNEQFF.

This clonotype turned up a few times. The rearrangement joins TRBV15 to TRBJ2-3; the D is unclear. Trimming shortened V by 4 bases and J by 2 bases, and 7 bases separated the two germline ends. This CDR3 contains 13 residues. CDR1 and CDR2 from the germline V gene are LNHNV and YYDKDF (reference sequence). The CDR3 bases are TGTGCCACCAGCACAACCAACACAGATACGCAGTATTTT. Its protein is CATSTTNTDTQYF.

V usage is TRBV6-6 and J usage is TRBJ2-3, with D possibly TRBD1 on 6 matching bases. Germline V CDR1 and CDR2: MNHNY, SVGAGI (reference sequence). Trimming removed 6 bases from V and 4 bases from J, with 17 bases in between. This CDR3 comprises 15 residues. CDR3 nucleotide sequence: TGTGCCAGCAGCCAGGGGCACCCGGAGGCAGATACGCAGTATTTT. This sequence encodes CASSQGHPEADTQYF.

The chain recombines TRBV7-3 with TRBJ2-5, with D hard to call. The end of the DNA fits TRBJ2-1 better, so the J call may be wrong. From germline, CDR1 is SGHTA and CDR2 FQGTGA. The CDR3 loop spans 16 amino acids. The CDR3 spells CASSLTSRLFNNEQFF. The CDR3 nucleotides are TGTGCCAGCAGCTTAACTTCCCGACTCTTTAACAATGAGCAGTTCTTC.